Below, 9 T cell receptor beta chains from the same sample are listed, as sequenced in a study of blood T cell repertoires in COVID-19. The repertoire was sequenced with immunoSEQ multiplex PCR; TCRdb's copy has only in-frame clones and lacks some. The repertoire consists of 350,000 to 450,000 clones, with 65% to 90% occurring once and the leading ten covering just over 7%. Sample: peripheral blood. The receptor set was obtained from a woman aged 60-75 years with COVID-19, enrolled during active disease.

The table lists this clone with a few counts. The chain carries TRBV6-2 or TRBV6-3 and TRBJ1-5, with D possibly matching TRBD1 (6 bases). There are 15 residues in the CDR3. V was pared by 6 bases and J by 6 bases, with 18 bases between. Germline CDR1 is MNHEY and CDR2 is SVGEGT. In DNA, the CDR3 is TGTGCCAGCAGCCTGGGACAATTTGGTTTTCAGCCCCAGCATTTT. The encoded protein is CASSLGQFGFQPQHF.

The V gene is TRBV7-9, the J gene TRBJ2-7; TRBD1 aligns across 9 bases. This CDR3 spans 15 amino acids. The germline CDR1 and CDR2 sequences are SEHNR and FQNEAQ (reference sequence). J lost 5 bases, V lost 5 bases, and 10 bases had no gene match. The CDR3 bases are TGTGCCAGCAGCATCGTCTTGACAGGGGGGGACGAGCAGTACTTC. Translation: CASSIVLTGGDEQYF.

The chain links TRBV9 to TRBJ2-1; D is undetermined. The V end was cut by 3 bases, the J end by 9 bases, with 25 bases between. CDR1 is SGDLS, CDR2 YYNGEE, per germline. This CDR3 is built from 17 residues. This CDR3 reads CASSASDLGIVSGEQFF. The DNA for the CDR3 is TGTGCCAGCAGCGCGTCCGATCTAGGTATAGTATCGGGTGAGCAGTTCTTC.

The rearrangement uses TRBV4-3 and TRBJ2-5; D might be TRBD1 (6 bases). This CDR3 contains 16 residues. V was clipped by 1 base and J by 2 bases, with 14 bases between them. Per the germline V gene, CDR1 is LGHNA and CDR2 is YSLEER. CDR3 sequence (DNA): TGCGCCAGCAGCCAAGTCCCGCTCACAGGGCAAGAGACCCAGTACTTC. Amino acids: CASSQVPLTGQETQYF.

The V call is TRBV12-5, the J call TRBJ2-1, with D tentatively TRBD2 (6 bases). From germline, CDR1 is LGHNT and CDR2 FRNRAP. V dropped 0 bases and J dropped 9 bases, with 18 bases sitting between them. This CDR3 has 16 amino acids. CDR3 region: CASGLVLSDGGGEQFF. The CDR3 nucleotides read TGTGCTAGTGGTTTGGTACTCTCCGACGGGGGTGGTGAGCAGTTCTTC.

The chain recombines TRBV9 with TRBJ2-5; 11 bases are shared with TRBD2. V shed 4 bases, J shed 6 bases, and the junction held 11 bases outside the gene matches. Germline-derived CDR1 and CDR2 are SGDLS and YYNGEE. This CDR3 is 16 amino acids long. CDR3 sequence reads: CASSPLVTSGEKTQYF. CDR3 sequence (DNA): TGTGCCAGCAGCCCCTTGGTGACTAGCGGGGAAAAGACCCAGTACTTC.

The J gene is TRBJ1-1, the V gene TRBV7-2; D uncertain. The CDR3 spans 12 residues. Germline CDR1 reads SGHTA; CDR2 reads FQGNSA. V lost 5 bases, J lost 2 bases, and 6 bases lay in between. The CDR3, as DNA: TGTGCCAGCAGCCCCTATAACACTGAAGCTTTCTTT. The encoded protein is CASSPYNTEAFF.

V and J are TRBV4-2 and TRBJ1-4; D is uncertain. Between the trimmed V and J ends, which lost 3 bases and 0 bases, there was a span of 11 bases. Germline values: CDR1 LGHNA, CDR2 YNFKEQ. This CDR3 spans 16 amino acids. The CDR3: CASSHPGVSTNEKLFF. CDR3 sequence (DNA): TGTGCCAGCAGCCACCCAGGTGTTTCAACTAATGAAAAACTGTTTTTT.

Only a few counts were recorded for this clone. V gene TRBV11-1 combines with J gene TRBJ1-1; a weak D match, TRBD1 (6 bases). This CDR3 is built from 16 residues. V lost 5 bases and J 5 bases, leaving 21 bases between the germline ends. Germline loops: CDR1 SGHAT, CDR2 FQDESV (reference sequence). CDR3 DNA sequence: TGTGCCAGCAGCCTACGGGTTCAGGGGCTCAGAACTGAAGCTTTCTTT. This encodes CASSLRVQGLRTEAFF.